This T cell receptor (beta chain) was obtained from a study of cytomegalovirus exposure and HLA in healthy donors. Findings of the study overall: It is likely that the observed cluster of highly shared sequence variants was a sequencing artifact.

The germline CDR1 and CDR2 sequences are LNHDA and SQIVND (reference sequence). The CDR3 contains 11 residues. V gave up 8 bases and J gave up 6 bases, with 7 bases separating them. Worth noting for this clone: Its target is unknown.

Amplification used 60 Vbeta primers and 13 Jbeta primers. Only in-frame clones appear in the TCRdb table, and some are missing; sequencing was by immunoSEQ multiplex PCR. The sample includes 250,000 or so clones, 80% to 95% seen only once; the top ten take about 1.7%. This clonotype was obtained from a girl under 10 years old in good health and CMV-seronegative. The chain links TRBV19 to TRBJ2-2; D may be TRBD2 (6 bases). The sequenced sample was PBMCs. CDR3 residues: CASGRSGELFF. DNA for the CDR3: TGTGCCAGTGGGAGGTCCGGGGAGCTGTTTTTT.